The 4 T cell receptor beta chains listed next were all sequenced from one sample in a study of quantifying T cell responses using KT2 cells. Study in general: Reverse transcription used primers in the TCR alpha and beta constant regions.

Each cDNA got a UMI-containing oligo ligated at its 3' end. An equimolar mix of RC1.1 and RC1.2 primed the beta chain across TRBC1 and TRBC2. TCRdb reprocessed the UMI-ligation and nested PCR reads via MiXCR and lists one record per CDR3 protein. The sample holds 40,000 to 60,000 distinct CDR3 sequences, around 10% seen once. The sequenced sample consisted of PBMCs spiked with cells of the T cell clone KT2. These receptors all come from a human donor.

The V and J genes are TRBV7-9 and TRBJ2-7; 8 bases fit TRBD1. CDR3 length: 16 residues. CDR1 and CDR2 (germline): SEHNR, FQNEAQ (reference sequence). The V gene end was trimmed by 5 bases and the J gene end by 1 base; junction bases not matched to a gene: 10. The CDR3 region has the DNA TGTGCCAGCAGCAAGTCCGGGACAGGCCCTTCCTACGAGCAGTACTTC. Amino acid sequence: CASSKSGTGPSYEQYF.

There are a few counts of this clonotype. This chain links TRBV5-4 with TRBJ2-3; D unclear. Germline CDR1 is SGHNT and CDR2 is YYREEE (reference sequence). Trimming stripped 3 bases from V and 1 base from J, with 6 bases between. This CDR3 contains 13 residues. As DNA, the CDR3 is TGTGCCAGCAGCTACGGTGGCACAGATACGCAGTATTTT. This translates into CASSYGGTDTQYF.

This clonotype has a handful of counts. The chain recombines TRBV5-8 with TRBJ2-4, with unresolved D. V lost 4 bases to trimming and J lost 0 bases, with 14 bases between them. The germline gives CDR1 SGHTS, CDR2 YDEGEE. CDR3 length: 16 residues. CDR3 region: CASSQQLQIAKNIQYF. CDR3 bases: TGTGCCAGCAGCCAACAGCTTCAAATAGCCAAAAACATTCAGTACTTC.

This clonotype occurred many times. The chain couples TRBV9 to TRBJ2-2; D unresolved. Germline assignment: CDR1 SGDLS and CDR2 YYNGEE. This CDR3 spans 15 amino acids. Trimming cost V 0 bases and J 5 bases, with 11 bases left between them. CDR3 in amino acids: CASSVGAGGTGELFF. CDR3 sequence (DNA): TGTGCCAGCAGCGTAGGGGCCGGTGGAACCGGGGAGCTGTTTTTT.